Described below is a single TCR beta chain sequence and its context. The CDR3 is 12 amino acids. Germline V gives CDR1 LNHDA, CDR2 SQIVND (reference sequence). V gave up 4 bases and J gave up 2 bases, with 6 bases separating them. This record belongs to a study of blood T cell repertoires in COVID-19. Study background: There were acute and convalescent COVID-19 samples, and they came from the United States, Italy and Spain. Sources were T cells, B-cell-depleted T cells, or PBMCs; the material itself was cDNA or gDNA.

As handled by the study authors: Nucleated cell counts were estimated from reference gene primer amplification. Method: immunoSEQ multiplex PCR; TCRdb's copy keeps in-frame clones and lacks some. V and J calls and clone size are those listed in that table; D and trimming were worked out from the DNA. The table shows about 160,000 clones, with more than 75% occurring only once. Material: peripheral blood. This chain joins TRBV19 and TRBJ2-7, with D perhaps matching TRBD2 (6 bases). The source is a man aged 55 to 70 with active or convalescent COVID-19. Written as DNA, the CDR3 is TGTGCCAGTAGTAGCGGGGCCTACGAGCAGTACTTC. Translation: CASSSGAYEQYF.